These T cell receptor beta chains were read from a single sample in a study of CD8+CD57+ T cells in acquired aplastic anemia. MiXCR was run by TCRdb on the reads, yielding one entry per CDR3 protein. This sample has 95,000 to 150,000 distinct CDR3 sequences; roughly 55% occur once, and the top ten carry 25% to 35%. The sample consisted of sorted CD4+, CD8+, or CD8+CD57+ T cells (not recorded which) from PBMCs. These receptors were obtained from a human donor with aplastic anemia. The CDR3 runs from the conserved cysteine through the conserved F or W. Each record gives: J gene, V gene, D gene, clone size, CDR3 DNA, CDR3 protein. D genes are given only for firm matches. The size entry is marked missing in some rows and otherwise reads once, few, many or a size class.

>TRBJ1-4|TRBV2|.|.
TGTGCCAGCAGTGAAGCGGAGAGGGGTAATGAAAAACTGTTTTTT
CASSEAERGNEKLFF
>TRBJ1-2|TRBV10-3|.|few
TGTGCCATCCGAGAGCCAGGCCACGAGGGGTATTATGGCTACACCTTC
CAIREPGHEGYYGYTF
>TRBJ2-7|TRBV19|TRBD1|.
TGTGCCAGTAGTACGGGGACAGGTAGCGAGCAGTACTTC
CASSTGTGSEQYF
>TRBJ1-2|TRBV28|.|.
TGTGCCAGCAGTTTATCAGCAGATATCTATGGCTACACCTTC
CASSLSADIYGYTF
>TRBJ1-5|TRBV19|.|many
TGTGCCAGTAGTATAGCCGGGAGGAGCAATCAGCCCCAGCATTTT
CASSIAGRSNQPQHF
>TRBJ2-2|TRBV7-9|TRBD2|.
TGTGCCAGCAGCACACGGGAGCGGGGCGGGGAGCTGTTTTTT
CASSTRERGGELFF
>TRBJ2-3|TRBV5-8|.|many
TGTGCCAGCAGCTCGGACTCCTCTAGCACAGATACGCAGTATTTT
CASSSDSSSTDTQYF
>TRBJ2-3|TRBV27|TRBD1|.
TGTGCCAGCAGTCCCAGGACAGGGGGCACAGATACGCAGTATTTT
CASSPRTGGTDTQYF
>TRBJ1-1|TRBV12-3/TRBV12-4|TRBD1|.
TGTGCCAGCAGTGGGGGACAGGGGCCAAGAGGCACTGAAGCTTTCTTT
CASSGGQGPRGTEAFF
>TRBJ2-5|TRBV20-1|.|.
TGCAGTGCCCTCCCTACCACGGGAAGGGAGACCCAGTACTTC
CSALPTTGRETQYF
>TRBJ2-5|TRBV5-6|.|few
TGTGCCAGCAGCGGGTGGGAGACCCAGTACTTC
CASSGWETQYF
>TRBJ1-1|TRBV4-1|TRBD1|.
TGCGCCAGCAGCCAAGTATTCCCCGGAAACAGGGGATGGAACACTGAAGCTTTCTTT
CASSQVFPGNRGWNTEAFF
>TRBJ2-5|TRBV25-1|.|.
TGTGCCAGCAGTGATTACACGGGGCGCACAGAGACCCAGTACTTC
CASSDYTGRTETQYF
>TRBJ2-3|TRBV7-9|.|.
TGTGCCAGCAGCGTAGGACGTGGGGATACGCAGTATTTT
CASSVGRGDTQYF
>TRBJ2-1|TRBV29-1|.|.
TGCAGCGTTGAAAAACAGGGCGATGAGCAGTTCTTC
CSVEKQGDEQFF
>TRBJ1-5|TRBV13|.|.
TGTGCCAGCAGCTTACGTAGGGGAGGCAATCAGCCCCAGCATTTT
CASSLRRGGNQPQHF
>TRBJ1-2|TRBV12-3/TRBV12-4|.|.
TGTGCCAGCAGTCTGTCGCAGAGGAGCTACACCTTC
CASSLSQRSYTF
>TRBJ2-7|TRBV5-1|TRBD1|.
TGCGCCAGCAGCTTGGCCACAGGGGGTCCGGTCGAGCAGTACTTC
CASSLATGGPVEQYF
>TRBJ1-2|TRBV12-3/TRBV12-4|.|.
TGTGCCAGCAGTTTCGAGCATCCTAACTATGGCTACACCTTC
CASSFEHPNYGYTF
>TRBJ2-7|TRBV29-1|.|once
TGCAGCGCAGCCGCTAGCGCTTACGAGCAGTACTTC
CSAAASAYEQYF
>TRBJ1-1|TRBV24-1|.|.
TGTGCCACCAGTGAGCCAGACAGCCGGGAAGCTTTCTTT
CATSEPDSREAFF
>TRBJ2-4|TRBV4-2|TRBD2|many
TGTGCCAGCGGCGGACTAGCGGGAGCTCTGAACATTCAGTACTTC
CASGGLAGALNIQYF
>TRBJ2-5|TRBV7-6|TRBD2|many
TGTGCCAGCAGCCTGCATAGCCTAGAACTAGCGGGGGGGCAGAGAGAGACCCAGTACTTC
CASSLHSLELAGGQRETQYF
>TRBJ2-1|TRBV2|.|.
TGTGCCAGCAGGGGAGACGGGAGCTCCTACAATGAGCAGTTCTTC
CASRGDGSSYNEQFF
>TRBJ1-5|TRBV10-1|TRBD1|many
TGCGCCAGCAGGGGGGACAGGGTGGAGCAGCCCCAGCATTTT
CASRGDRVEQPQHF
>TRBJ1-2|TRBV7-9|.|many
TGTGCCAGCAGCCCAACCGACAGCGCTAACTATGGCTACACCTTC
CASSPTDSANYGYTF
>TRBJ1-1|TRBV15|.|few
TGTGCCACCAGCAGAGATTTGGGACGGCGGGGGGAAGCTTTCTTT
CATSRDLGRRGEAFF
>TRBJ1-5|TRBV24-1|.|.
TGTGCCACCCTCGGGGGGTCAGGGGATCAGCCCCAGCATTTT
CATLGGSGDQPQHF
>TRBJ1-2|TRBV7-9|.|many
TGTGCCAGCAGCTTGTACCTGGCAGGGGACATCTATGGCTACACCTTC
CASSLYLAGDIYGYTF
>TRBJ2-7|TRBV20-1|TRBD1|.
TGCAGTGCACGGACAGGGCCCGAGCAGTACTTC
CSARTGPEQYF
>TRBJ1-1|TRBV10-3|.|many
TGTGCCATCAGAGAGAATGAGGAGGAGGGTGAAGCTTTCTTT
CAIRENEEEGEAFF
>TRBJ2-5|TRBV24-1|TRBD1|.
TGTGCCACCAGTGACCTATCCGGGACAGGACAAGAGACCCAGTACTTC
CATSDLSGTGQETQYF
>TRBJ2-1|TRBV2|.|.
TGTGCCAGCAGTGAGACGGGGCTTACCTACAATGAGCAGTTCTTC
CASSETGLTYNEQFF
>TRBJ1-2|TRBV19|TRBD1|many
TGTGCCAGTAACACAGGGGGCCAGAACTATGGCTACACCTTC
CASNTGGQNYGYTF
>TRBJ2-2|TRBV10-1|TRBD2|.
TGCGCCAGCACCGGGACTAGCGGGAGGACCACCGGGGAGCTGTTTTTT
CASTGTSGRTTGELFF
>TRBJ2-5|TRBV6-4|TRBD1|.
TGTGCCAGCAGTGTAACAGGGGGCGAGGGGGCCGAGACCCAGTACTTC
CASSVTGGEGAETQYF
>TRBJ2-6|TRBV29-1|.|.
TGCAGCGTTGATGTGGGTGCGAAAGGGGCCAACGTCCTGACTTTC
CSVDVGAKGANVLTF
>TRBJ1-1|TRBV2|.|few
TGTGCCAGCAGAGCCCAGGGTCATGGCACTGAAGCTTTCTTT
CASRAQGHGTEAFF
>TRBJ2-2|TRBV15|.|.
TGTGCCACCGAGGGGCAGGTTAACACCGGGGAGCTGTTTTTT
CATEGQVNTGELFF
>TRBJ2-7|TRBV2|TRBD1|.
TGTGCCAGTTACAGGGGCCTACTCGACGAGCAGTACTTC
CASYRGLLDEQYF
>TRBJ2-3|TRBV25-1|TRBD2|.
TGTGCCAGCAGTGAGCCAGGGAGGGATGGGGCAGATACGCAGTATTTT
CASSEPGRDGADTQYF
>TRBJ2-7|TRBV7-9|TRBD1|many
TGTGCCAGCAGATCATCGACCGGGACAGGGGTCCACGAGCAGTACTTC
CASRSSTGTGVHEQYF
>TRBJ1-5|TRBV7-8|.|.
TGTGCCAGCAGCATAATAGAGGATCAGCCCCAGCATTTT
CASSIIEDQPQHF
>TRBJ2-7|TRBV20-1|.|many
TGCAGTGCTACAGGGGATGAACGGACCTACGAGCAGTACTTC
CSATGDERTYEQYF
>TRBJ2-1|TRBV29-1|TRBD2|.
TGCAGCGTTGACGGACTAGCGTACAATGAGCAGTTCTTC
CSVDGLAYNEQFF
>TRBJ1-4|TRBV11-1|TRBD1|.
TGTGCCAGCAGCCCAGGACAGGGAGTCACAACTAATGAAAAACTGTTTTTT
CASSPGQGVTTNEKLFF
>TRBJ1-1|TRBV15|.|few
TGTGCCACCAGCAGAGACTACGGGACGGCGAACACTGAAGCTTTCTTT
CATSRDYGTANTEAFF
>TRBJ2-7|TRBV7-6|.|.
TGTGCCAGCAGCCCCGGGGGTGACAGGTACTACGAGCAGTACTTC
CASSPGGDRYYEQYF
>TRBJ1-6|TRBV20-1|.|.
TGCAGTGCCCCGACAGGAAGGATGAATTCACCCCTCCACTTT
CSAPTGRMNSPLHF